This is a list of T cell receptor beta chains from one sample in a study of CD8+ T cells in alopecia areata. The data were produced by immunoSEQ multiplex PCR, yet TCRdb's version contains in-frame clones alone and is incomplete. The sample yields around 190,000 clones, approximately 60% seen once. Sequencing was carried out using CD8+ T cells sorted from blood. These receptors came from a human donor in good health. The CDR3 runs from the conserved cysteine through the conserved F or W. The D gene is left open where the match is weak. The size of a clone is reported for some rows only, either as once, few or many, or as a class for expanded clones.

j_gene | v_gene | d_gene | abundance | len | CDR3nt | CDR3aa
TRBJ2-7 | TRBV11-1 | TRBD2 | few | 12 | TGTGCCAGCAGCCTCGGGGGGTCCGAGCAGTACTTC | CASSLGGSEQYF
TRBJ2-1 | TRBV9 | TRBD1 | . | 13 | TGTGCCAGCAGCGGACGGGACAGCAATGAGCAGTTCTTC | CASSGRDSNEQFF
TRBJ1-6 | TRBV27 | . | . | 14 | TGTGCCAGCAGTTTGGCGGCAGCAAATTCACCCCTCCACTTT | CASSLAAANSPLHF
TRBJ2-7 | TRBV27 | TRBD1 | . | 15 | TGTGCCAGCAGTGTAATTACAGGGGGTATAAACGAGCAGTACTTC | CASSVITGGINEQYF
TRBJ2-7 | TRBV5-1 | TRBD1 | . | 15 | TGCGCCAGCAGCCCGCCTGGACAGGCTTCCTACGAGCAGTACTTC | CASSPPGQASYEQYF
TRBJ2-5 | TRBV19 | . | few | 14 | TGTGCCAGTAGTATGTTGAACGGTCAAGAGACCCAGTACTTC | CASSMLNGQETQYF
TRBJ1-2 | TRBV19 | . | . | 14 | TGTGCCAGTAGTATCCTATCAGCTAACTATGGCTACACCTTC | CASSILSANYGYTF
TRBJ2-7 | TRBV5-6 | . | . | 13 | TGTGCCAGCAGCTCAGACAGGACCTACGAGCAGTACTTC | CASSSDRTYEQYF
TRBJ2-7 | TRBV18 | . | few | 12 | TGTGCCAGCTCACCAGATCCCTACGAGCAGTACTTC | CASSPDPYEQYF
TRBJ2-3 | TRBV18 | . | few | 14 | TGTGCCAGCTCACCCAGAGATGGCACAGATACGCAGTATTTT | CASSPRDGTDTQYF
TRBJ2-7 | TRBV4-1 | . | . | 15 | TGCGCCAGCAGCGTTGACGGTGGCTCTCTCTACGAGCAGTACTTC | CASSVDGGSLYEQYF
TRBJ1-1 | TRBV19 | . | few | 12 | TGTGCCAGTAGTCCCTCTCGGGCTGAAGCTTTCTTT | CASSPSRAEAFF
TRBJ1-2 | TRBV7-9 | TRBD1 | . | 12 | TGTGCCAGCAGTCCGACAGGGAATGGCTACACCTTC | CASSPTGNGYTF
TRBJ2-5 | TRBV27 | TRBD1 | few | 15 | TGTGCCAGCAGTTTTAGATACTCAGGGGGAGAGACCCAGTACTTC | CASSFRYSGGETQYF
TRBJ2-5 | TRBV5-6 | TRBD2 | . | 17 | TGTGCCAGCAGCTTGGGTGGCGGGGGGCCGTTAGGAGAGACCCAGTACTTC | CASSLGGGGPLGETQYF
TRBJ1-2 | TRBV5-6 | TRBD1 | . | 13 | TGTGCCAGCAGCGGGGACAGGGTCTATGGCTACACCTTC | CASSGDRVYGYTF
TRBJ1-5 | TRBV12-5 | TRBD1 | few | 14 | TGTGCTAGTGCCGGACAGGATAGCAATCAGCCCCAGCATTTT | CASAGQDSNQPQHF
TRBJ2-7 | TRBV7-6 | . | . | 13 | TGTGCCAGCAGCGCGGGGACAGCCTACGAGCAGTACTTC | CASSAGTAYEQYF
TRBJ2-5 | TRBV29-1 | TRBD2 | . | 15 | TGCAGCGTTGATGTTCAGCGGGGAGGGAGAAAGACCCAGTACTTC | CSVDVQRGGRKTQYF
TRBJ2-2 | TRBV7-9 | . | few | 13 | TGTGCCAGCAGCTTAGGGAACACCGGGGAGCTGTTTTTT | CASSLGNTGELFF
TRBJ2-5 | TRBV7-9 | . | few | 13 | TGTGCCAGCATCCCTCCCGGTAGGGAGACCCAGTACTTC | CASIPPGRETQYF
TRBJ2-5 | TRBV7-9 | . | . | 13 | TGTGCCAGCAGCGGACTTCTCCAAGAGACCCAGTACTTC | CASSGLLQETQYF
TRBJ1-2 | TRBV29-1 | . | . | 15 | TGCAGCGTTGAAGATTGGGGTACTAGGGACTATGGCTACACCTTC | CSVEDWGTRDYGYTF
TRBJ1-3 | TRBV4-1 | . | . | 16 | TGCGCCAGCAGCCAAGGACAGTCCTCTTCTGGAAACACCATATATTTT | CASSQGQSSSGNTIYF
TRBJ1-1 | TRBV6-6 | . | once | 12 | TGTGCCACCCAGCAGCTGGACACTGAAGCTTTCTTT | CATQQLDTEAFF
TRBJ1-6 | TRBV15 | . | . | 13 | TGTGCCACCAGCACTGCAATAAATTCACCCCTCCACTTT | CATSTAINSPLHF
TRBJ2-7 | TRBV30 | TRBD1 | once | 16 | TGTGCCTGGAGCAACAAGAACCGGGACAGGGAACACGAGCAGTACTTC | CAWSNKNRDREHEQYF
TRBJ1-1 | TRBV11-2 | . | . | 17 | TGTGCCAGCAGCTACCCCACGGTAGGCACCATGAACACTGAAGCTTTCTTT | CASSYPTVGTMNTEAFF
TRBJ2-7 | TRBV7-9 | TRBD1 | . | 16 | TGTGCCAGCAGCTCTAGGAGGACAGGGAGCTCCTACGAGCAGTACTTC | CASSSRRTGSSYEQYF
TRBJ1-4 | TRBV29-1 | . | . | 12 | TGCAGCGTTGTAGGGGGGAATGAAAAACTGTTTTTT | CSVVGGNEKLFF
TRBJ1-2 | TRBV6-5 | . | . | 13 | TGTGCCAGCAGTTACAGTGGAGGGGAGGGCTACACCTTC | CASSYSGGEGYTF
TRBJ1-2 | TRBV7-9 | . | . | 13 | TGTGCCAGCAGCTCATCCTCAGATGAAGGCTACACCTTC | CASSSSSDEGYTF
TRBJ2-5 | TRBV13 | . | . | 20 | TGTGCCAGCAGCTTGAGGCCGGTGGGCGGGGGCCTTTCCCCACAAGAGACCCAGTACTTC | CASSLRPVGGGLSPQETQYF
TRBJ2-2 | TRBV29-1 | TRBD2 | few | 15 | TGCAGCGTTGAGGGGGACTACCTGAACACCGGGGAGCTGTTTTTT | CSVEGDYLNTGELFF
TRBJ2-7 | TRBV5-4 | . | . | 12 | TGTGCCAGCAGCTTGGAGGGCTACGAGCAGTACTTC | CASSLEGYEQYF
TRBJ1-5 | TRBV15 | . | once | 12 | TGTGCCACCAGGACATTAAATCAGCCCCAGCATTTT | CATRTLNQPQHF
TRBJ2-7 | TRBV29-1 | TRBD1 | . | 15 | TGCAGCGTTGAAGACCCCGGGACAGGGGCCTACGAGCAGTACTTC | CSVEDPGTGAYEQYF
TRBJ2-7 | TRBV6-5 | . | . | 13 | TGTGCCAGCAGTTACGGCGCAGCCTACGAGCAGTACTTC | CASSYGAAYEQYF
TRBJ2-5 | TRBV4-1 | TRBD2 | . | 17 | TGCGCCAGCAGCCAGGGGGTTACTAGCGGCGGGAAAGAGACCCAGTACTTC | CASSQGVTSGGKETQYF
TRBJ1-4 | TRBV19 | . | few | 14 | TGTGCCAGTAGTATTGCTTCAACTAATGAAAAACTGTTTTTT | CASSIASTNEKLFF
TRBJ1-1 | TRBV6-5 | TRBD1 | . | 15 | TGTGCCAGCAGTTACGGTGGGGACAGGGGCACTGAAGCTTTCTTT | CASSYGGDRGTEAFF
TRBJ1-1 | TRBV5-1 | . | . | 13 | TGCGCCAGCAGCTTGCTAGGCGACACTGAAGCTTTCTTT | CASSLLGDTEAFF
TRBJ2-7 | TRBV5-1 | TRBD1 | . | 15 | TGCGCCAGCAGCTCGAAACAGGGACAGTCCTACGAGCAGTACTTC | CASSSKQGQSYEQYF
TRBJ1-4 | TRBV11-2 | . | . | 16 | TGTGCCAGCAGCTTAGGCCCGTTGATACAGAATGAAAAACTGTTTTTT | CASSLGPLIQNEKLFF